This TCR beta chain came from a study of vaccination and CD4 T cells after COVID-19. Study observations and caveats: In convalescent patients, a median about 90% of reactive clones appeared only post-vaccination.

In its sample, this clonotype is large. Its antigen is unknown. With the Oncomine TCR Beta short-read assay, DNA from cultured CD4+ T cells was sequenced. TCRdb independently ran MiXCR on the PCR reads; one entry per CDR3 protein. Of about 18,000 distinct CDR3 sequences listed, roughly 46% are singletons. Treatment here: 10-day PBMC culture with coronavirus spike peptide pools or control peptides (ViraFEST assay). The germline CDR1 and CDR2 sequences are LNHDA and SQIVND (reference sequence). V lost 6 bases to trimming and J lost 2 bases, with 16 bases between them. CDR3 length: 15 amino acids. The source of this sequence is a human donor who had recovered from COVID-19. The material was CD4+ T cells from blood, cultured in vitro, obtained before SARS-CoV-2 vaccination. The chain combines TRBV19 with TRBJ2-5, with D hard to call. The CDR3 sequence is CASRRTSGGQETQYF. Written as DNA, the CDR3 is TGTGCCAGTAGACGGACCTCGGGCGGTCAAGAGACCCAGTACTTC. The full variable domain, its missing parts supplied by reference TRBV19 and TRBJ2-5, is DGGITQSPKYLFRKEGQNVTLSCEQNLNHDAMYWYRQDPGQGLRLIYYSQIVNDFQKGDIAEGYSVSREKKESFPLTVTSAQKNPTAFYLCASRRTSGGQETQYFGPGTRLLVL.